The T cell receptor (beta chain) under discussion was sequenced for a study of cytomegalovirus exposure and HLA in healthy donors. Germline CDR1 reads SGHNT; CDR2 reads YYREEE (reference sequence). This CDR3 has 16 amino acids. V lost 0 bases, J lost 5 bases, and 5 bases stayed unmatched. PCR employed 60 Vbeta and 13 Jbeta primers. TCRdb keeps only in-frame clones here, not all; method: immunoSEQ multiplex PCR. The sample lists some 150,000 clones, around four fifths seen once, with around 1.3% in the top ten. The sample consisted of PBMCs. The receptor comes from a woman aged 40 to 50 in good health and CMV-seronegative. The chain is built from TRBV5-4 and TRBJ2-5; TRBD2 aligns across 12 bases. The CDR3 bases are TGTGCCAGCAGCTTGGCCCTAGCGGGGGGGCTTGAGACCCAGTACTTC. It is translated as CASSLALAGGLETQYF.